This T cell receptor (beta chain) stems from a study of shared clonotypes between healthy human individuals. Genomic DNA (from each subset) was split evenly across several immunoSEQ plates. TCRdb keeps only in-frame clones here, not all; method: immunoSEQ multiplex PCR. This repertoire shows about 2.4 million clones, approximately 94% found once; its top ten account for approximately 0.35%. The CDR3 loop spans 13 amino acids. The germline V and J ends were trimmed by 3 bases and 2 bases, with 8 bases remaining between them. CDR1 is SGHDN and CDR2 is FVKESK in the germline V gene. As to this clone: Other DNA sequences in this sample translate to the same CDR3.

The sequenced sample consisted of naive CD4+ T cells from PBMCs. Subset given: CD45RA+ positively selected. This clonotype originated in a man aged 18 to 29 in good health. Some clones in this sample may be carry-over from other donors' samples. The chain couples TRBV14 to TRBJ2-7; no reliable D call. CDR3 loop: CASSQGRAYEQYF. The CDR3 coding sequence is TGTGCCAGCAGCCAGGGTCGTGCCTACGAGCAGTACTTC.